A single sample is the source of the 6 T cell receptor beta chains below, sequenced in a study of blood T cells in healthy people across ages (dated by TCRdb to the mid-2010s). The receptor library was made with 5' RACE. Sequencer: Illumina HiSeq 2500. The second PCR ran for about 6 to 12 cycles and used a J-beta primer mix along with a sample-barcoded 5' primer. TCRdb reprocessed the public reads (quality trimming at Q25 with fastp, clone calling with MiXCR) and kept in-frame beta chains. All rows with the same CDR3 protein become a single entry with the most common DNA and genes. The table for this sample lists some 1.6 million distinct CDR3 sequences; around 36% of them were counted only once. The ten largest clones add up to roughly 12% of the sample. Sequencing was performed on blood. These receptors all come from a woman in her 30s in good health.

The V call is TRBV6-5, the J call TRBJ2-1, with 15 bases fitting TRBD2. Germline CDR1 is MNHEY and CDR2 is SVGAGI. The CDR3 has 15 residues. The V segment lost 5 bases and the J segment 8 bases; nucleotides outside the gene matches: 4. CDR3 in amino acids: CASSGTSGRNDEQFF. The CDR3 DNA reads TGTGCCAGCAGTGGGACTAGCGGGAGGAATGATGAGCAGTTCTTC.

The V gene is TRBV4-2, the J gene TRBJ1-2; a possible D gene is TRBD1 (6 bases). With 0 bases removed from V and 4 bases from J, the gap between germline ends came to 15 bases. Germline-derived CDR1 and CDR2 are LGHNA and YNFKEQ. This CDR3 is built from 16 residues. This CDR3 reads CASSQDGGGQLYGYTF. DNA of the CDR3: TGTGCCAGCAGCCAAGATGGCGGCGGACAGCTCTATGGCTACACCTTC.

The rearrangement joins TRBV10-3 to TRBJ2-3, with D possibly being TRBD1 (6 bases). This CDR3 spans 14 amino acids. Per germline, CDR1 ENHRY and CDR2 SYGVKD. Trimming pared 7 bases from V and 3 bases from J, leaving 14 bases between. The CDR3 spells CAITDSKGTDTQYF. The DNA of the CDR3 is TGTGCCATCACGGACAGTAAAGGAACAGATACGCAGTATTTT.

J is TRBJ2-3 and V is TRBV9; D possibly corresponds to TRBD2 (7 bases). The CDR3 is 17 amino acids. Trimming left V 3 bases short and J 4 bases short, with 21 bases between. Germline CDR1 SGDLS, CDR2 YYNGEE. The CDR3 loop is CASSEGGAYLFADTQYF. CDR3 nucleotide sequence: TGTGCCAGCAGCGAGGGGGGGGCATACTTGTTTGCAGATACGCAGTATTTT.

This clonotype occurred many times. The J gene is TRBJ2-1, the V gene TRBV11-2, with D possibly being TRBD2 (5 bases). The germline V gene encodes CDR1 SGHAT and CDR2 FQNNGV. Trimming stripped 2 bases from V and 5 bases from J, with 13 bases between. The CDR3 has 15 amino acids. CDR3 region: CASSLTIGDNNEQFF. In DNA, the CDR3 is TGTGCCAGCAGCTTAACGATCGGGGATAACAATGAGCAGTTCTTC.

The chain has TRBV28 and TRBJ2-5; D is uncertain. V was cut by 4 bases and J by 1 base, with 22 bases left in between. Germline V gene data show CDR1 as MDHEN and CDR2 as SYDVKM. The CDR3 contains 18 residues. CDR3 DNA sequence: TGTGCCAGCAGTTCCTTGAAGGGTTTGCCGGATTCCCAAGAGACCCAGTACTTC. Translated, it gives CASSSLKGLPDSQETQYF.